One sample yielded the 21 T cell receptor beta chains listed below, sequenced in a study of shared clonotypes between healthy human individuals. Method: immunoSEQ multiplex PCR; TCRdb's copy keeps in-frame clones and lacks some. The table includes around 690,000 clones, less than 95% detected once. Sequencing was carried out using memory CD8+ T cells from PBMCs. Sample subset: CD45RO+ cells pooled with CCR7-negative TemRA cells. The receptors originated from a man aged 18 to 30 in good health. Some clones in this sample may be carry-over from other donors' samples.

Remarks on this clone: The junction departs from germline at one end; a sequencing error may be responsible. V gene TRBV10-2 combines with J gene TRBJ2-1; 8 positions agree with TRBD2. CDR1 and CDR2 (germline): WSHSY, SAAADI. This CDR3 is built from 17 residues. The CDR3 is CASSEFGSGSSFNEQFF. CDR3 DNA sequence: TGCGCCAGCAGTGAGTTCGGAAGCGGGAGTTCCTTCAATGAGCAGTTCTTC.

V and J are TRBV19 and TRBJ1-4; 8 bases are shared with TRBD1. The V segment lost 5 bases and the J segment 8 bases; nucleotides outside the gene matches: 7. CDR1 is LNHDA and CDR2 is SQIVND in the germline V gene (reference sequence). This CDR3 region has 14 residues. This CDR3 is CASSRTGIGEKLFF. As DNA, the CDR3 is TGTGCCAGTAGTCGGACAGGGATAGGCGAAAAACTGTTTTTT. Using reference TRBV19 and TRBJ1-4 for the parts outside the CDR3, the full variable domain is DGGITQSPKYLFRKEGQNVTLSCEQNLNHDAMYWYRQDPGQGLRLIYYSQIVNDFQKGDIAEGYSVSREKKESFPLTVTSAQKNPTAFYLCASSRTGIGEKLFFGSGTQLSVL.

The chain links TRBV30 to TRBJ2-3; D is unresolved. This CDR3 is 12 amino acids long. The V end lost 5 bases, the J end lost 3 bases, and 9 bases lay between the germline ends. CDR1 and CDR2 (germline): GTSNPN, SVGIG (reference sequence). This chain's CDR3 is CAWEDPTDTQYF. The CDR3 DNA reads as TGTGCCTGGGAGGACCCTACAGATACGCAGTATTTT.

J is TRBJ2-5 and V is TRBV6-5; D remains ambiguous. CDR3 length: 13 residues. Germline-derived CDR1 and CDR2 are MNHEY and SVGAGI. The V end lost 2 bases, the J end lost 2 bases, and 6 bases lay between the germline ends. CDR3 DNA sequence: TGTGCCAGCAGTTACGGGCAGCAAGAGACCCAGTACTTC. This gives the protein CASSYGQQETQYF.

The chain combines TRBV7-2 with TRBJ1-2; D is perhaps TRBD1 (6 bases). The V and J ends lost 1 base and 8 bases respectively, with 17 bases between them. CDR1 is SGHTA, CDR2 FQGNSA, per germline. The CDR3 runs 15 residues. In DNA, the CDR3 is TGTGCCAGCAGCTTAGTTGAGGTGTTAGGGGGAGGCTACACCTTC. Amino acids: CASSLVEVLGGGYTF.

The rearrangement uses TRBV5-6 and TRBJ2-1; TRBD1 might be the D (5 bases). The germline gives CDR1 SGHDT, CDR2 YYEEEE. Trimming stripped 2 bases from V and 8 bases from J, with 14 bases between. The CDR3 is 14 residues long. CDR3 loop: CASSFGLGADEQFF. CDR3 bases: TGTGCCAGCAGCTTCGGCCTTGGGGCCGATGAGCAGTTCTTC.

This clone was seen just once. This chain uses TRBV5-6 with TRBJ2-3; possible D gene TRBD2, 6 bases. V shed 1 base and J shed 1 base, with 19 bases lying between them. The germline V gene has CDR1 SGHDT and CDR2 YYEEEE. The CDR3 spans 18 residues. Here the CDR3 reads CASSLWSGAVFGTDTQYF. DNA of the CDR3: TGTGCCAGCAGCTTGTGGTCGGGAGCGGTTTTTGGCACAGATACGCAGTATTTT. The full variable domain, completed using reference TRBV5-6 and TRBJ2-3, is DAGVTQSPTHLIKTRGQQVTLRCSPKSGHDTVSWYQQALGQGPQFIFQYYEEEERQRGNFPDRFSGHQFPNYSSELNVNALLLGDSALYLCASSLWSGAVFGTDTQYFGPGTRLTVL.

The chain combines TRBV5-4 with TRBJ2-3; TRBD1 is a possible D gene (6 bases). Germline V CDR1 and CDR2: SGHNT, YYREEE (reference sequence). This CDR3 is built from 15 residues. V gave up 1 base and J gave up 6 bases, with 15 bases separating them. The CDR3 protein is CASSLYLARGDTQYF. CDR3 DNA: TGTGCCAGCAGCTTGTATCTAGCAAGGGGGGATACGCAGTATTTT.

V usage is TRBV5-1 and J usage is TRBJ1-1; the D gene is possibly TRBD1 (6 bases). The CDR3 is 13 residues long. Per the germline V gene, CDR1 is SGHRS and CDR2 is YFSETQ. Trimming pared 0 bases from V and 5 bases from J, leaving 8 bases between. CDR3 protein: CASSLEQGTEAFF. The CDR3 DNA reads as TGCGCCAGCAGCTTGGAACAGGGAACTGAAGCTTTCTTT.

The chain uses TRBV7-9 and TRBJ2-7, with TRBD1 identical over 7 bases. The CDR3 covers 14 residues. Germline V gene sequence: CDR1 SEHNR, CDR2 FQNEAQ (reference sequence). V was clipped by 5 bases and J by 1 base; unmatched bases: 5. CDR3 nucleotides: TGTGCCAGCAGCCCCCCGGACAGGTCCTACGAGCAGTACTTC. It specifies CASSPPDRSYEQYF.

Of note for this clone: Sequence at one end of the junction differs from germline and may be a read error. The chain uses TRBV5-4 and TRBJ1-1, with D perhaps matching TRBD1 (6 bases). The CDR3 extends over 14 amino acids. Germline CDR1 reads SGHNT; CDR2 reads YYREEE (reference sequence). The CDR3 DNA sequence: TGTGCCAGCAGCTCGACAGGTCCGAACACCGAAGCTTTCTTT. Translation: CASSSTGPNTEAFF.

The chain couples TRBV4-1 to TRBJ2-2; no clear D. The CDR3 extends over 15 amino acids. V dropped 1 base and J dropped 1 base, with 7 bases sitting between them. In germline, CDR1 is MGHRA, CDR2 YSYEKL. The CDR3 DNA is TGCGCCAGCAGCCAAGTAGAAATGAACACCGGGGAGCTGTTTTTT. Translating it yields CASSQVEMNTGELFF.

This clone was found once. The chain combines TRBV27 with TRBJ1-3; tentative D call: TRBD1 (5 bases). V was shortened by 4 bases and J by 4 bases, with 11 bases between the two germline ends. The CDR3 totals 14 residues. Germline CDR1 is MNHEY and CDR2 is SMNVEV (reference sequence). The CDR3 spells CASSSRGVGNTIYF. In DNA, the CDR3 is TGTGCCAGCAGTTCCCGGGGGGTCGGAAACACCATATATTTT.

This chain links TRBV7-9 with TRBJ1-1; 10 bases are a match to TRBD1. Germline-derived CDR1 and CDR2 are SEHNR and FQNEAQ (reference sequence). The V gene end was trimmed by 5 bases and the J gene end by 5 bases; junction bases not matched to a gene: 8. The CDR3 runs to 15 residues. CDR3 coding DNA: TGTGCCAGCAGCACCCGGACAGGGGGACAAACTGAAGCTTTCTTT. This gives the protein CASSTRTGGQTEAFF.

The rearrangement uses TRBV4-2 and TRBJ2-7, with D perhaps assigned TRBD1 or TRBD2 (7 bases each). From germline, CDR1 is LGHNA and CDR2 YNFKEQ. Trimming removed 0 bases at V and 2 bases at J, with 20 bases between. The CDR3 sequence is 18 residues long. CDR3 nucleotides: TGTGCCAGCAGCCAAGAGGCCGACAGGGAGGGGGGAGCCTACGAGCAGTACTTC. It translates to CASSQEADREGGAYEQYF.

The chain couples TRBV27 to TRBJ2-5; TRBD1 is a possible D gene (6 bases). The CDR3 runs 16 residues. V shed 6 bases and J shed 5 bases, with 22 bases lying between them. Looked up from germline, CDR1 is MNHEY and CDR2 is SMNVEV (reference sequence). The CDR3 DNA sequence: TGTGCCAGCAGCGCTGCGGCAGGGGAATTAGCGGAGACCCAGTACTTC. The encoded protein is CASSAAAGELAETQYF.

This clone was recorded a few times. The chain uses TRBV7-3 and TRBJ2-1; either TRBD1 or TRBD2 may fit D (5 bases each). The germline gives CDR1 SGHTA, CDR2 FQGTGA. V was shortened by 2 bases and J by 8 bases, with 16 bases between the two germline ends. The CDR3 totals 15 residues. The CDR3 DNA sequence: TGTGCCAGCAGCTTAGGGGCCAGCGGTATCTATGAGCAGTTCTTC. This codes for CASSLGASGIYEQFF.

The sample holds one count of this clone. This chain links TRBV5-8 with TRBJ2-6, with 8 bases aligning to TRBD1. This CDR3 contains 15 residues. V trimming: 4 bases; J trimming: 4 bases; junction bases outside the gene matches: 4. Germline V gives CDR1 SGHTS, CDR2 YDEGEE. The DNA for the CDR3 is TGTGCCAGCAGCAGGACAGGGCGCGGGGCCAACGTCCTGACTTTC. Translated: CASSRTGRGANVLTF.

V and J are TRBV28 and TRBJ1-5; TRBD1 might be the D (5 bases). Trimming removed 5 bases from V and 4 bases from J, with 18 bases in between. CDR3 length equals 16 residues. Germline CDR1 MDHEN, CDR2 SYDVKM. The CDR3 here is CASSRIRGVANQPQHF. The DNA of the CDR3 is TGTGCCAGCAGTCGCATACGGGGGGTTGCTAATCAGCCCCAGCATTTT.

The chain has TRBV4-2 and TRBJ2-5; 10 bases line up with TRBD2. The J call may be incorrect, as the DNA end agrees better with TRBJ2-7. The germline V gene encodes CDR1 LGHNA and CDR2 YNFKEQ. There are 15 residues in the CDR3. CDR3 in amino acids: CASSQDRAGGYEQYF. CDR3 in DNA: TGTGCCAGCAGCCAAGATAGAGCGGGAGGGTACGAGCAGTACTTC.

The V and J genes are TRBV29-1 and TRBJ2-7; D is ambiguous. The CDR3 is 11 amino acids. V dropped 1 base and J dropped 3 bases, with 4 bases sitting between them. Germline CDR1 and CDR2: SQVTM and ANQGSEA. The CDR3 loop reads CSVEGGYEQYF. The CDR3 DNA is TGCAGCGTTGAAGGGGGCTACGAGCAGTACTTC.